This T cell receptor beta chain appears in the sequencing data of a study of regulatory T cells in long-lasting Graves disease. General study points: Accuracy may have suffered from the small sample size.

Time point denoted: newly diagnosed GD, antithyroid drugs for less than 3 months. After RNA was extracted from PBMCs, the TCR library was made from it. Germline V gene lookup returns CDR1 ENHRY and CDR2 SYGVKD. The V end lost 2 bases, the J end lost 2 bases, and 15 bases lay between the germline ends. The CDR3 runs to 17 residues. About this clonotype: What it recognizes is unknown.

Libraries of TCR beta came from iRepertoire HTBI primers plus Arm-PCR of CDR3 regions. Original processing notes: The study identified more than 50 TRBV and 14 to 15 TRBJ segments across samples. TCRdb re-called the multiplex PCR reads with MiXCR, one entry per CDR3 protein. These V and J calls originate from TCRdb's pipeline instead of the authors' own analysis. The data contain 450,000 to 500,000 distinct CDR3 sequences, 15% to 20% of them singletons. The sample also formed part of further work on T cells in Graves' hyperthyroidism and ophthalmopathy. In that study: Carried out on the TCR CDR3, a first-round RT-PCR used the HTBI primer set.

This TCR derives from a man aged 35 to 55 with Graves disease. The chain recombines TRBV10-3 with TRBJ2-2, with D possibly matching TRBD2 (7 bases). Sequenced here: peripheral blood mononuclear cells (PBMCs), sampled at new diagnosis, from a patient treated with antithyroid drugs. Here the CDR3 DNA reads TGTGCCATCAGTGAGCAGGGGCTAGCGGTTAACACCGGGGAGCTGTTTTTT. Protein product: CAISEQGLAVNTGELFF.